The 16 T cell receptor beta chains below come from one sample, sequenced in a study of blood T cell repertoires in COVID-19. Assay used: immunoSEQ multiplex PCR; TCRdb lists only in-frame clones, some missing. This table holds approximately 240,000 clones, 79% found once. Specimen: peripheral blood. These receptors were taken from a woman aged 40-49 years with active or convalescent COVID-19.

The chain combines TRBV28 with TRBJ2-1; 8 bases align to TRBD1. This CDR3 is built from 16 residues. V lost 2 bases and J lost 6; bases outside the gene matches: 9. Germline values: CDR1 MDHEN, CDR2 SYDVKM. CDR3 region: CASSLHGTGISNEQFF. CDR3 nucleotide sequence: TGTGCCAGCAGTTTACATGGGACAGGAATTTCCAATGAGCAGTTCTTC. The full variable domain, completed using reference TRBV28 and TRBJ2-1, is DVKVTQSSRYLVKRTGEKVFLECVQDMDHENMFWYRQDPGLGLRLIYFSYDVKMKEKGDIPEGYSVSREKKERFSLILESASTNQTSMYLCASSLHGTGISNEQFFGPGTRLTVL.

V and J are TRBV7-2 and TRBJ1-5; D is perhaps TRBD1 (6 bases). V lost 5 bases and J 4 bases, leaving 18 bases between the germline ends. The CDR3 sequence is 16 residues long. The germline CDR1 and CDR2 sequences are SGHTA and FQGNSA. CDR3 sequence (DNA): TGTGCCAGCAGCCCCGGTACTGACAGGCCAAATCAGCCCCAGCATTTT. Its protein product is CASSPGTDRPNQPQHF.

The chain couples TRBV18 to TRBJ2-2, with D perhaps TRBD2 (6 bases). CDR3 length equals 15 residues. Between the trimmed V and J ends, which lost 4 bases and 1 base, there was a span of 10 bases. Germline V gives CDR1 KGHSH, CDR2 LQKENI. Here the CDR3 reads CASSRQGGNTGELFF. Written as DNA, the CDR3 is TGTGCCAGCTCACGGCAGGGAGGGAACACCGGGGAGCTGTTTTTT. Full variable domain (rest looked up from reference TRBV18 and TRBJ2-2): NAGVMQNPRHLVRRRGQEARLRCSPMKGHSHVYWYRQLPEEGLKFMVYLQKENIIDESGMPKERFSAEFPKEGPSILRIQQVVRGDSAAYFCASSRQGGNTGELFFGEGSRLTVL.

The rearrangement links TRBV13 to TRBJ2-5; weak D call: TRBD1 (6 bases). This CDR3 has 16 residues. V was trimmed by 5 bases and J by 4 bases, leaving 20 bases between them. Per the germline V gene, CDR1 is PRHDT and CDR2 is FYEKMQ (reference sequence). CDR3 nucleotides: TGTGCCAGCAGCCCATGGACAGCGATAGGGCCAGAGACCCAGTACTTC. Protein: CASSPWTAIGPETQYF.

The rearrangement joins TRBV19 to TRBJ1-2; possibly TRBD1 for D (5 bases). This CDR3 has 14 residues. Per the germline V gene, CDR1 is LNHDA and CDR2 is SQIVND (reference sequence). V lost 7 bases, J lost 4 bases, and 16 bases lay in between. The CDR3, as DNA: TGTGCCAGTACTAGGGGCTGGGATAGCTATGGCTACACCTTC. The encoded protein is CASTRGWDSYGYTF.

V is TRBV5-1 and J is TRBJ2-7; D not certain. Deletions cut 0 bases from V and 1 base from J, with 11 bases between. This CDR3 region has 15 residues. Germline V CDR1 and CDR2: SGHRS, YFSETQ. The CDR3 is CASSLDSQRSYEQYF. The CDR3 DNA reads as TGCGCCAGCAGCTTGGACAGCCAAAGGTCCTACGAGCAGTACTTC.

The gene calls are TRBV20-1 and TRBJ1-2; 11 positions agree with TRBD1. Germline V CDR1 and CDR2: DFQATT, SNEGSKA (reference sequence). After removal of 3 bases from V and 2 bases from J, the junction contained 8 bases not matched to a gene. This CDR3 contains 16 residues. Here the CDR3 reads CSASGGQGASNYGYTF. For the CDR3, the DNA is TGCAGTGCTAGTGGTGGACAGGGGGCTTCGAACTATGGCTACACCTTC.

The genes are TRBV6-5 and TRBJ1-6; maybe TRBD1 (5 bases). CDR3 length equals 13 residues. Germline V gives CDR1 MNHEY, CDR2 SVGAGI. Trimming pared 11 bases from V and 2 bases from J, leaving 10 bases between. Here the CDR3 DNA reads TGTGCCCTAGGGGCGACCTATAATTCACCCCTCCACTTT. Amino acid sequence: CALGATYNSPLHF.

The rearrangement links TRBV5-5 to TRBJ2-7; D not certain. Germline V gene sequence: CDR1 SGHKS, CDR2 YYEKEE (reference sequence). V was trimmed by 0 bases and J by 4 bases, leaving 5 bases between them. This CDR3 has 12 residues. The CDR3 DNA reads TGTGCCAGCAGCTTGGTCCATTACGAGCAGTACTTC. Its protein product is CASSLVHYEQYF.

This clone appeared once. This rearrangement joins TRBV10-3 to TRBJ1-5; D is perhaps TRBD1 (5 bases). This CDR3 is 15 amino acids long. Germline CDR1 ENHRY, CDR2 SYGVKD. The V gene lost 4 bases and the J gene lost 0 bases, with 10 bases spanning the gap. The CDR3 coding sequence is TGTGCCATCAGTGCGACAGTTTATAGCAATCAGCCCCAGCATTTT. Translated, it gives CAISATVYSNQPQHF.

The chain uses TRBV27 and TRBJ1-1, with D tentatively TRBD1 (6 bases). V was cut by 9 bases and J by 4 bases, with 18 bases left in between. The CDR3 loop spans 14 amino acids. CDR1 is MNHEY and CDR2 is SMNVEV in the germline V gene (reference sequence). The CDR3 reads CASRRGGMSTEAFF. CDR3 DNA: TGTGCCAGTCGGAGGGGGGGGATGAGCACTGAAGCTTTCTTT.

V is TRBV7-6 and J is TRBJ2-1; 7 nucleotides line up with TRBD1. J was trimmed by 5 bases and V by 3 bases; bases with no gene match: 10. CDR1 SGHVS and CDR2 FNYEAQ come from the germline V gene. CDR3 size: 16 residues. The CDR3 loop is CASSLVTGPPNNEQFF. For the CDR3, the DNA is TGTGCCAGCAGCTTGGTGACAGGGCCCCCTAACAATGAGCAGTTCTTC. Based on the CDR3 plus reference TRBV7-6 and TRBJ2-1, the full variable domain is GAGVSQSPRYKVTKRGQDVALRCDPISGHVSLYWYRQALGQGPEFLTYFNYEAQQDKSGLPNDRFSAERPEGSISTLTIQRTEQRDSAMYRCASSLVTGPPNNEQFFGPGTRLTVL.

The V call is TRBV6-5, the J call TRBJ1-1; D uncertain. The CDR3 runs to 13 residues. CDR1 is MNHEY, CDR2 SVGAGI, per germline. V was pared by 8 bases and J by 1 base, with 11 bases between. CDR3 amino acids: CASAFSENTEAFF. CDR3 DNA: TGTGCCAGCGCCTTTTCAGAGAACACTGAAGCTTTCTTT.

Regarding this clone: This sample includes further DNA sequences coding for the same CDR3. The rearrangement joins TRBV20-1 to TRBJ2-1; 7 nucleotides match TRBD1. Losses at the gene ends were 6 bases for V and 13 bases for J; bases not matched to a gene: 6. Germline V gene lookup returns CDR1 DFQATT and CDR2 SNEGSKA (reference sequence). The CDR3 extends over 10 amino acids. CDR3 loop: CSARDRYQFF. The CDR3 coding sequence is TGCAGTGCGAGGGACAGATATCAGTTCTTC.

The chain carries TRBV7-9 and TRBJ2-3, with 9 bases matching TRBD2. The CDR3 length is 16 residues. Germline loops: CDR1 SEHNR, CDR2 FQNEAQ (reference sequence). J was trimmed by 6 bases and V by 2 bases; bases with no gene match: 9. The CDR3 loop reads CASSLWAGGADDTQYF. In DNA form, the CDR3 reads TGTGCCAGCAGCTTATGGGCGGGGGGGGCCGATGATACGCAGTATTTT.

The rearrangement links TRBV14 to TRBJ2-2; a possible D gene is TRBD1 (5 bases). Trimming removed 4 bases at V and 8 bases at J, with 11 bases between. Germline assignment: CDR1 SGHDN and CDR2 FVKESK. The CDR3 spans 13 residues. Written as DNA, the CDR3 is TGTGCCAGCAGCCGGACATCCGCAGGGGAGCTGTTTTTT. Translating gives CASSRTSAGELFF.